This TCR beta chain emerged from a study of T cells in Graves' hyperthyroidism and ophthalmopathy. TCR beta CDR3 region amplification was performed from RNA transcripts. The primer set for the first-round RT-PCR of the TCR CDR3 was HTBI. MiXCR, run by TCRdb on the multiplex PCR reads, gives a single entry per CDR3 protein. Seen here are hundreds of thousands of distinct CDR3 sequences, about 14% observed once, and the top ten hold under 15%. Under 3 months was the duration of disease in ophthalmopathy patients, who also had a Clinical Activity Score of at least 3 and a NOSPECS grade of at least 4. Those patients with uncontrolled infection, other autoimmune disease, pregnancy or lactation were excluded. General study points: In blood, most of the thyroid clonotypes expanded above 0.001 were also present. Model predictions of ophthalmopathy came a median roughly 6.7 months before onset.

V was clipped by 1 base and J by 5 bases, with 8 bases between them. The germline gives CDR1 DFQATT, CDR2 SNEGSKA (reference sequence). The CDR3 consists of 12 residues. The table lists this clonotype with many counts. Antigen: not known. The genes are TRBV20-1 and TRBJ2-5; D is uncertain. Sequenced: blood. The origin of this receptor is a woman between 50 and 59 years old with Graves' ophthalmopathy. CDR3 amino acids: CSARVGWETQYF. For the CDR3, the DNA is TGCAGTGCTAGAGTTGGTTGGGAGACCCAGTACTTC.